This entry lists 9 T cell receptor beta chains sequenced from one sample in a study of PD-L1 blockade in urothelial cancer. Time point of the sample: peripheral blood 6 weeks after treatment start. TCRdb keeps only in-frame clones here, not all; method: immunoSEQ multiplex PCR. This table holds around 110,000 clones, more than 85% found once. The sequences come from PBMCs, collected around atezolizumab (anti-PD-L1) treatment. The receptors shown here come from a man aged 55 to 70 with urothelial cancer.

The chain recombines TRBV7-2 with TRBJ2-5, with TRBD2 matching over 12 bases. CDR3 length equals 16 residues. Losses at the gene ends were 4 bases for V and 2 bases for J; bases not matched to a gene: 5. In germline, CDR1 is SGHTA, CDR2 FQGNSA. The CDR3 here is CASSSSLAGGQETQYF. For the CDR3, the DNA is TGTGCCAGCAGCTCCTCACTAGCGGGGGGACAAGAGACCCAGTACTTC.

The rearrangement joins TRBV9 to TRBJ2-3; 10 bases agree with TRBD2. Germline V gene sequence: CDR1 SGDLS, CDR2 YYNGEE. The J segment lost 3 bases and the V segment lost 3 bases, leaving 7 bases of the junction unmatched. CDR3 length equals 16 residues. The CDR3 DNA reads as TGTGCCAGCAGCGCGGGAGCGGGAGGGCCGACAGATACGCAGTATTTT. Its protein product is CASSAGAGGPTDTQYF.

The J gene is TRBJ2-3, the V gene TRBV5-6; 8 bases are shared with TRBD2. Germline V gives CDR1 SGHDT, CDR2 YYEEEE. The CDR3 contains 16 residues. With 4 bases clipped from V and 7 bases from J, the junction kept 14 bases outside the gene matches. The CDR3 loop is CASSTRTSPQVHTQYF. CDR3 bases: TGTGCCAGCAGCACTAGGACTAGCCCCCAGGTTCATACGCAGTATTTT.

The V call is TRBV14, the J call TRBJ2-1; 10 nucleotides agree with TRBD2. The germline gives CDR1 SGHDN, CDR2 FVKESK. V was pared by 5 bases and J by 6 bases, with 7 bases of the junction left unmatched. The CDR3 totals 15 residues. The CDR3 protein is CASSELAGSFNEQFF. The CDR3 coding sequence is TGTGCCAGCAGCGAACTAGCGGGAAGCTTCAATGAGCAGTTCTTC.

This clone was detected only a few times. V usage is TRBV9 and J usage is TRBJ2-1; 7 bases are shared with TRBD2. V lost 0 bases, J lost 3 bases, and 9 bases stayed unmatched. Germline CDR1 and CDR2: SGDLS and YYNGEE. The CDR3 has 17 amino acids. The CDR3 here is CASSVGEGGLNYNEQFF. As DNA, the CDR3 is TGTGCCAGCAGCGTAGGGGAGGGTGGTTTAAACTACAATGAGCAGTTCTTC.

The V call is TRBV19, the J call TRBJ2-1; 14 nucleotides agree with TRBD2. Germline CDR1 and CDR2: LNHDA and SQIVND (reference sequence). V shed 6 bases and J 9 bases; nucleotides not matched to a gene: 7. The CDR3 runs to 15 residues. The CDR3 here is CASSSGLAGGSEQFF. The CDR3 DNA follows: TGTGCCAGTAGCTCCGGACTAGCGGGGGGCTCTGAGCAGTTCTTC.

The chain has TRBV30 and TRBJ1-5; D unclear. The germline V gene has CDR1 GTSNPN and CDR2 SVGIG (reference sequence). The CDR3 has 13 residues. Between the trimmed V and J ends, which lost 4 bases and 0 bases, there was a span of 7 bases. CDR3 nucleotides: TGTGCCTGGACGGAGAATAGCAATCAGCCCCAGCATTTT. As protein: CAWTENSNQPQHF.

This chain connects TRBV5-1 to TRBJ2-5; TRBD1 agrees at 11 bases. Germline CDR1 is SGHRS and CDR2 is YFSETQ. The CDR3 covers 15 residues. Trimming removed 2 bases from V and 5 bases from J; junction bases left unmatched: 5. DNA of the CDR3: TGCGCCAGCAGCTTAGGACAGGGGGCGAGGGAGACCCAGTACTTC. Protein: CASSLGQGARETQYF.

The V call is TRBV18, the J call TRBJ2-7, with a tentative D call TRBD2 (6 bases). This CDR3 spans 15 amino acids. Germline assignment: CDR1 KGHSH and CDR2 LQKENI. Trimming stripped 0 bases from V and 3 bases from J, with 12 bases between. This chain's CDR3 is CASSPPHGSFYEQYF. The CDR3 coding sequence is TGTGCCAGCTCACCACCTCACGGGAGCTTCTACGAGCAGTACTTC.